Each of the 30 T cell receptor beta chains below was sequenced from the same sample in a study of blood T cell repertoires in COVID-19 (dated by TCRdb to 2019 to 2021). The method was the immunoSEQ multiplex PCR assay. Entries here come from immuneACCESS through TCRdb and include only in-frame sequences with V and J called. Some clones fail to appear in such tables; in the studies checked, an unresolved V gene covers under half of the shortfall, and the cause of the remainder is unknown. The sample yields approximately 92,000 clones; roughly 87% were counted once. Approximately 18% of the sample is held by the ten biggest clonotypes. The sequencing input was peripheral blood. Receptor source: a man at least 80 years old with acute or convalescent COVID-19.

The V gene is TRBV7-9, the J gene TRBJ1-2; 7 nucleotides align to TRBD1. The V segment lost 6 bases and the J segment 6 bases; nucleotides outside the gene matches: 13. The CDR3 length is 15 residues. Germline V gene data show CDR1 as SEHNR and CDR2 as FQNEAQ (reference sequence). CDR3 sequence: CASSSSSTGLDGYTF. DNA of the CDR3: TGTGCCAGCAGTTCCTCCTCGACAGGGTTGGATGGCTACACCTTC.

This clone was recorded only once. This chain joins TRBV10-3 and TRBJ2-6; D possibly corresponds to TRBD1 (6 bases). Germline CDR1 reads ENHRY; CDR2 reads SYGVKD. V lost 7 bases and J lost 0, with 16 bases in between. There are 17 residues in the CDR3. The CDR3 protein is CAIMGPQGRSGANVLTF. The DNA of the CDR3 is TGTGCCATCATGGGACCGCAGGGGCGCTCTGGGGCCAACGTCCTGACTTTC.

The chain employs TRBV14 and TRBJ1-2; D remains ambiguous. Germline V gene sequence: CDR1 SGHDN, CDR2 FVKESK. V was trimmed by 0 bases and J by 11 bases, leaving 13 bases between them. The CDR3 loop spans 13 amino acids. This CDR3 is CASSQDPAGSYTF. The CDR3 region has the DNA TGTGCCAGCAGCCAAGATCCGGCAGGTAGTTACACCTTC. Using reference TRBV14 and TRBJ1-2 for the parts outside the CDR3, the full variable domain is EAGVTQFPSHSVIEKGQTVTLRCDPISGHDNLYWYRRVMGKEIKFLLHFVKESKQDESGMPNNRFLAERTGGTYSTLKVQPAELEDSGVYFCASSQDPAGSYTFGSGTRLTVV.

This clone appeared a few times. The J gene is TRBJ1-1, the V gene TRBV5-1; 7 nucleotides match TRBD1. J lost 4 bases, V lost 0 bases, and 9 bases had no gene match. In germline, CDR1 is SGHRS, CDR2 YFSETQ. CDR3 size: 16 residues. This CDR3 is CASSLGTGSPRTEAFF. In DNA form, the CDR3 reads TGCGCCAGCAGCTTGGGGACAGGATCCCCACGCACTGAAGCTTTCTTT.

The V call is TRBV11-3, the J call TRBJ2-7; TRBD2 is a possible D gene (5 bases). This CDR3 comprises 15 residues. The germline V gene encodes CDR1 SGHNT and CDR2 YENEEA. V lost 3 bases and J lost 4, with 16 bases in between. The CDR3 nucleotides read TGTGCCAGCAGCTTGACCCCTACCGGGATATACGAGCAGTACTTC. Translated, it gives CASSLTPTGIYEQYF.

This rearrangement joins TRBV5-8 to TRBJ2-4; D gene uncertain. This CDR3 spans 13 amino acids. The ends were cut back, 1 base at V and 8 bases at J, with 10 bases in the middle. Germline V gives CDR1 SGHTS, CDR2 YDEGEE. CDR3 residues: CASSLWLRDIQYF. The CDR3 bases are TGTGCCAGCAGCTTGTGGCTCCGGGACATTCAGTACTTC.

This clone has just a few counts. This chain connects TRBV27 to TRBJ1-4; D is undetermined. Trimming cost V 8 bases and J 7 bases, with 17 bases left between them. Germline V gives CDR1 MNHEY, CDR2 SMNVEV (reference sequence). The CDR3 covers 14 residues. The CDR3 sequence: CASSSWVSGEKLFF. CDR3 nucleotides: TGTGCCAGCTCGTCGTGGGTTTCGGGTGAAAAACTGTTTTTT.

The CDR3: CASSYSGPPTTQYF. The CDR3 coding sequence is TGTGCCAGCAGTTACAGCGGGCCCCCCACGACCCAGTACTTC. This rearrangement joins TRBV6-5 to TRBJ2-5; TRBD2 is a possible D gene (6 bases). This CDR3 comprises 14 residues. Per the germline V gene, CDR1 is MNHEY and CDR2 is SVGAGI. Trimming shortened V by 2 bases and J by 7 bases, and 14 bases separated the two germline ends.

This chain links TRBV7-2 with TRBJ1-1, with D possibly TRBD1 on 5 matching bases. V gave up 1 base and J gave up 0 bases, with 9 bases separating them. The CDR3 has 15 residues. Germline V gene lookup returns CDR1 SGHTA and CDR2 FQGNSA. CDR3 sequence reads: CASSLGRGLNTEAFF. The CDR3 DNA follows: TGTGCCAGCAGCTTAGGAAGGGGCTTGAACACTGAAGCTTTCTTT.

V is TRBV28 and J is TRBJ2-7; possible D gene TRBD2, 6 bases. The CDR3 is made up of 15 amino acids. Germline assignment: CDR1 MDHEN and CDR2 SYDVKM. The V end lost 4 bases, the J end lost 4 bases, and 17 bases lay between the germline ends. The DNA for the CDR3 is TGTGCCAGCAGTTACCGGGACTTCCCAAGGTACGAGCAGTACTTC. Its translation is CASSYRDFPRYEQYF.

This chain links TRBV7-2 with TRBJ1-4; D is possibly TRBD1 (5 bases). The CDR3 is made up of 13 amino acids. Trimming took 8 bases from V and 6 from J, leaving 13 bases between them. Per the germline V gene, CDR1 is SGHTA and CDR2 is FQGNSA. The CDR3 bases are TGTGCCAGCTCCCCGGACAAGGATGAAAAACTGTTTTTT. Residues: CASSPDKDEKLFF.

A remark on this clone: Germline and junction disagree at one end, which may indicate a read error. The CDR3 DNA is TGCGCCAGCAGCCAAGAAACTGGGACTAGCCTGCTCTTC. This sequence encodes CASSQETGTSLLF. The chain uses TRBV4-3 and TRBJ2-1; 9 bases are shared with TRBD2. Germline V gene sequence: CDR1 LGHNA, CDR2 YSLEER. The CDR3 has 13 amino acids.

The CDR3 coding sequence is TGTGCCAGCAGTTTCGGGTCCCTACCCCAGCATTTT. It specifies CASSFGSLPQHF. This sequence joins TRBV6-6 and TRBJ1-5; D is ambiguous. Trimming cost V 4 bases and J 10 bases, with 11 bases left between them. CDR1 is MNHNY and CDR2 is SVGAGI in the germline V gene (reference sequence). The CDR3 extends over 12 amino acids.

The V gene is TRBV2, the J gene TRBJ2-7, with a possible D match to TRBD1 (6 bases). V gave up 0 bases and J gave up 2 bases, with 23 bases separating them. The V gene's germline CDR1 is SNHLY and CDR2 FYNNEI. There are 19 residues in the CDR3. This CDR3 is CASSEALLWDTPETYEQYF. CDR3 nucleotide sequence: TGTGCCAGCAGTGAAGCGCTTCTTTGGGACACCCCTGAGACCTACGAGCAGTACTTC.

This chain links TRBV28 with TRBJ2-2; 7 bases match TRBD1. The CDR3 has 14 amino acids. The J segment lost 0 bases and the V segment lost 10 bases, leaving 5 bases of the junction unmatched. Germline V gene sequence: CDR1 MDHEN, CDR2 SYDVKM. Here the CDR3 DNA reads TGTGCCATACAGGGACAGTCGAACACCGGGGAGCTGTTTTTT. It yields the protein CAIQGQSNTGELFF.

The genes are TRBV25-1 and TRBJ2-5, with 7 bases that match TRBD1. J gave up 4 bases and V 7 bases, and 12 bases lay outside the gene matches. This CDR3 is built from 15 residues. Germline assignment: CDR1 MGHDK and CDR2 SYGVNS. In DNA form, the CDR3 reads TGTGCCAGCACCCCCTCAAGAGGGGGCGCAGAGACCCAGTACTTC. Its translation is CASTPSRGGAETQYF.

The chain joins TRBV6-6 to TRBJ1-2, with TRBD1 as a possible D gene (5 bases). V was shortened by 6 bases and J by 8 bases, with 19 bases between the two germline ends. The CDR3 extends over 14 amino acids. CDR1 is MNHNY and CDR2 is SVGAGI in the germline V gene (reference sequence). In DNA, the CDR3 is TGTGCCAGCAGATCCGTTAGGGGTGGAGGGGGCTACACCTTC. This codes for CASRSVRGGGGYTF.

DNA of the CDR3: TGTGCCAGCAGCCCCCGGGACAGGGACTACGAGCAGTACTTC. Its translation: CASSPRDRDYEQYF. This sequence joins TRBV11-3 and TRBJ2-7, with 9 bases aligning to TRBD1. CDR1 is SGHNT and CDR2 is YENEEA in the germline V gene. The CDR3 consists of 14 residues. J lost 3 bases, V lost 5 bases, and 5 bases had no gene match.

The rearrangement uses TRBV4-3 and TRBJ2-5; the D gene is possibly TRBD2 (7 bases). The germline CDR1 and CDR2 sequences are LGHNA and YSLEER. The CDR3 is 18 amino acids. V was pared by 0 bases and J by 1 base, with 18 bases between. The CDR3 protein is CASSQETLGGARQETQYF. Written as DNA, the CDR3 is TGCGCCAGCAGCCAAGAAACACTGGGGGGGGCTCGCCAAGAGACCCAGTACTTC.

The V call is TRBV5-1, the J call TRBJ2-1; the match to TRBD2 covers 10 bases. Trimming removed 4 bases from V and 9 bases from J; junction bases left unmatched: 10. This CDR3 has 15 amino acids. Germline V gene data show CDR1 as SGHRS and CDR2 as YFSETQ. Here the CDR3 reads CASSQEGTSVSEQFF. CDR3 coding DNA: TGCGCCAGCAGCCAGGAGGGGACTAGCGTGAGTGAGCAGTTCTTC.

This clone appeared once. This chain joins TRBV5-4 and TRBJ1-4; D is unresolved. There are 14 residues in the CDR3. Germline CDR1 is SGHNT and CDR2 is YYREEE (reference sequence). V lost 4 bases, J lost 4 bases, and 11 bases lay in between. CDR3 protein: CASSPGLGNEKLFF. The CDR3 bases are TGTGCCAGCAGCCCAGGACTGGGTAATGAAAAACTGTTTTTT.

This chain uses TRBV13 with TRBJ1-1; D unresolved. This CDR3 region has 12 residues. Trimming cost V 8 bases and J 2 bases, with 9 bases left between them. Germline-derived CDR1 and CDR2 are PRHDT and FYEKMQ (reference sequence). Here the CDR3 reads CASRVTNTEAFF. DNA for the CDR3: TGTGCCAGCCGCGTTACTAACACTGAAGCTTTCTTT.

This chain connects TRBV28 to TRBJ1-2; 8 bases are shared with TRBD1. V shed 8 bases, J shed 0 bases, and the junction held 14 bases outside the gene matches. The germline CDR1 and CDR2 sequences are MDHEN and SYDVKM. CDR3 length equals 17 residues. CDR3 DNA sequence: TGTGCCAGCTACAGGGACAGGAGGACGAGAGCTAACTATGGCTACACCTTC. Translation: CASYRDRRTRANYGYTF.

CDR3 nucleotides: TGTGCCAGCATCGCTAGCGGGGGGTTTACCGGGGAGCTGTTTTTT. Its translation: CASIASGGFTGELFF. V usage is TRBV7-2 and J usage is TRBJ2-2, with 11 bases aligning to TRBD2. CDR3 length: 15 residues. The ends lost 7 bases at V and 5 bases at J; junction bases unmatched: 6. Germline V gene sequence: CDR1 SGHTA, CDR2 FQGNSA.

The rearrangement uses TRBV28 and TRBJ1-2; D unclear. V lost 7 bases and J lost 4, with 16 bases in between. This CDR3 region has 14 residues. Looked up from germline, CDR1 is MDHEN and CDR2 is SYDVKM. CDR3 sequence: CASTLNLQAYGYTF. DNA of the CDR3: TGTGCCAGCACCCTTAATCTGCAGGCCTATGGCTACACCTTC.

CDR3: CASSEAKNVAGYTGELFF. CDR3 sequence (DNA): TGTGCCAGCAGTGAAGCTAAGAATGTGGCAGGCTACACCGGGGAGCTGTTTTTT. The V call is TRBV6-1, the J call TRBJ2-2, with D unresolved. The CDR3 covers 18 residues. V dropped 0 bases and J dropped 3 bases, with 17 bases sitting between them. Germline V CDR1 and CDR2: MNHNS, SASEGT.

The chain recombines TRBV13 with TRBJ2-7; a weak D match, TRBD1 (6 bases). Germline lookup yields CDR1 PRHDT and CDR2 FYEKMQ (reference sequence). The CDR3 is made up of 12 amino acids. Between the trimmed V and J ends, which lost 3 bases and 9 bases, there was a span of 12 bases. This chain's CDR3 is CASSLNRVVQYF. The CDR3 nucleotides read TGTGCCAGCAGCTTGAACAGGGTCGTGCAGTACTTC.

The chain has TRBV27 and TRBJ2-1; a weak D match, TRBD2 (6 bases). The germline V gene has CDR1 MNHEY and CDR2 SMNVEV (reference sequence). The length of the CDR3 is 13 residues. Deletions cut 6 bases from V and 10 bases from J, with 16 bases between. CDR3 amino acids: CASSAGTPNEQFF. The CDR3 nucleotides read TGTGCCAGCAGCGCCGGGACTCCCAACGAGCAGTTCTTC.

The chain recombines TRBV5-1 with TRBJ1-1; the D gene is possibly TRBD1 (6 bases). Germline CDR1 is SGHRS and CDR2 is YFSETQ. This CDR3 contains 14 residues. With 4 bases removed from V and 2 bases from J, the gap between germline ends came to 12 bases. The CDR3 loop reads CASSPGQFNTEAFF. CDR3 sequence (DNA): TGCGCCAGCAGCCCCGGACAGTTTAACACTGAAGCTTTCTTT.

This chain links TRBV7-2 with TRBJ2-7; 8 bases line up with TRBD1. CDR1 is SGHTA, CDR2 FQGNSA, per germline. The V and J ends lost 5 bases and 3 bases, in that order; junction bases with no gene match: 0. CDR3 size: 12 residues. The chain's CDR3 is CASSGQGYEQYF. The CDR3 bases are TGTGCCAGCAGCGGACAGGGCTACGAGCAGTACTTC.